The clone carrying this T cell receptor (beta chain) was picked up one time. Its specificity is unknown. This entry is derived from a study of cytomegalovirus exposure and HLA in healthy donors. Findings and caveats of the study: A later analysis found that most CMV-associated TCR beta chains appeared HLA-restricted.

Primers: 60 Vbeta forward and 13 Jbeta reverse. TCRdb keeps only in-frame clones here, not all; method: immunoSEQ multiplex PCR. The sample yields about 90,000 clones, approximately 68% seen once. This CDR3 contains 20 residues. Germline V gene lookup returns CDR1 SGHNT and CDR2 YENEEA. Losses at the gene ends were 4 bases for V and 3 bases for J; bases not matched to a gene: 12. The sample comprised PBMCs. The source of this sequence is a woman in her forties or fifties in good health and CMV-seropositive. The rearrangement links TRBV11-3 to TRBJ2-1; 16 positions agree with TRBD2. The CDR3 here is CASSSPPGLAGGPIYNEQFF. The DNA of the CDR3 is TGTGCCAGCAGCTCCCCCCCGGGACTAGCGGGGGGGCCTATCTACAATGAGCAGTTCTTC. Using reference TRBV11-3 and TRBJ2-1 for the parts outside the CDR3, the full variable domain is EAGVVQSPRYKIIEKKQPVAFWCNPISGHNTLYWYLQNLGQGPELLIRYENEEAVDDSQLPKDRFSAERLKGVDSTLKIQPAELGDSAVYLCASSSPPGLAGGPIYNEQFFGPGTRLTVL.